This TCR beta chain was obtained from a study of blood T cell repertoires in COVID-19. Across the whole study: Some COVID-19 samples were acute and others convalescent; all came from the United States, Italy and Spain. Sources were T cells, B-cell-depleted T cells, or PBMCs; the material itself was cDNA or gDNA.

V dropped 4 bases and J dropped 3 bases, with 10 bases sitting between them. The CDR3 is 14 amino acids. CDR1 is MNHEY and CDR2 is SVGAGI in the germline V gene. Cohort assignment relied on participant-reported clinical history. Some clones are missing from TCRdb's copy, which holds only in-frame ones; the method was immunoSEQ multiplex PCR. Of 150,000 to 200,000 clones in the sample, around 86% were seen once. The chain links TRBV6-5 to TRBJ1-3; possible D gene TRBD1, 5 bases. The TCR was taken from a woman in her 30s who had recovered from COVID-19. The sequenced sample was PBMCs or T cells enriched from blood (not recorded which). CDR3 loop: CASSFRVDGNTIYF. The CDR3 DNA is TGTGCCAGCAGTTTCAGGGTGGATGGAAACACCATATATTTT.